What follows are 32 T cell receptor beta chains derived from one specimen sequenced in a study of T cells in tumors after PD-1 blockade. The assay was immunoSEQ multiplex PCR, and TCRdb's table has in-frame clones only and misses some. The sample yields roughly 3,500 clones, less than 75% seen once. Here the sequenced sample was tumor tissue, taken before anti-PD-1 treatment. Receptor source: a human donor with basal cell carcinoma.

This chain joins TRBV4-1 and TRBJ2-1, with 9 bases identical to TRBD2. V trimming: 2 bases; J trimming: 5 bases; junction bases outside the gene matches: 7. The CDR3 runs 16 residues. CDR1 and CDR2 from the germline V gene are MGHRA and YSYEKL. CDR3 loop: CASSQPLAGDDNEQFF. DNA of the CDR3: TGCGCCAGCAGCCAACCCTTAGCGGGGGACGACAATGAGCAGTTCTTC.

This clone is termed large (0.1 to 1%). The chain carries TRBV11-3 and TRBJ2-1; D is uncertain. Germline V gene data show CDR1 as SGHNT and CDR2 as YENEEA. The CDR3 consists of 13 residues. V was trimmed by 1 base and J by 3 bases, leaving 4 bases between them. CDR3 coding DNA: TGTGCCAGCAGCTTAGGTGTCTACAATGAGCAGTTCTTC. Translating it yields CASSLGVYNEQFF.

The V and J genes are TRBV9 and TRBJ1-4; D call uncertain. The CDR3 runs 14 residues. The germline V gene encodes CDR1 SGDLS and CDR2 YYNGEE. Trimming pared 0 bases from V and 10 bases from J, leaving 13 bases between. This chain's CDR3 is CASSVGAQDGKLFF. DNA for the CDR3: TGTGCCAGCAGCGTAGGAGCGCAAGACGGAAAACTGTTTTTT.

CDR3 sequence reads: CASSGLPGLARTGGVTQYF. CDR3 DNA: TGTGCCAGCAGCGGACTCCCGGGACTAGCGCGGACCGGGGGGGTGACCCAGTACTTC. The chain joins TRBV7-9 to TRBJ2-5; TRBD2 matches 10 bases. Germline V gene sequence: CDR1 SEHNR, CDR2 FQNEAQ (reference sequence). The CDR3 is 19 residues long. V was clipped by 5 bases and J by 7 bases; unmatched bases: 22.

The J gene is TRBJ2-1, the V gene TRBV19, with 12 bases lining up with TRBD2. The germline V gene has CDR1 LNHDA and CDR2 SQIVND (reference sequence). Losses at the gene ends were 3 bases for V and 5 bases for J; bases not matched to a gene: 11. This CDR3 region has 18 residues. In DNA, the CDR3 is TGTGCCAGTAGTATCATCTTCATCGGACTAGCGGGAAACAATGAGCAGTTCTTC. This sequence encodes CASSIIFIGLAGNNEQFF.

The V and J genes are TRBV28 and TRBJ2-3; D remains ambiguous. This CDR3 comprises 15 residues. Per germline, CDR1 MDHEN and CDR2 SYDVKM. V was shortened by 7 bases and J by 1 base, with 15 bases between the two germline ends. The CDR3 bases are TGTGCCAGCACCCTCCTCCGCGGAGGCACAGATACGCAGTATTTT. Residues: CASTLLRGGTDTQYF. The full variable domain, with the rest looked up from reference TRBV28 and TRBJ2-3, is DVKVTQSSRYLVKRTGEKVFLECVQDMDHENMFWYRQDPGLGLRLIYFSYDVKMKEKGDIPEGYSVSREKKERFSLILESASTNQTSMYLCASTLLRGGTDTQYFGPGTRLTVL.

This clone was observed a few times. V usage is TRBV4-2 and J usage is TRBJ2-2; 7 positions match TRBD1. Germline V CDR1 and CDR2: LGHNA, YNFKEQ. This CDR3 has 15 amino acids. The J segment lost 7 bases and the V segment lost 1 base, leaving 6 bases of the junction unmatched. CDR3 sequence: CASSQAGTVNGELFF. The CDR3 DNA reads TGTGCCAGCAGCCAAGCCGGGACAGTAAACGGGGAGCTGTTTTTT.

In its sample, this clone was seen a few times. DNA of the CDR3: TGCGCCAGCAGCCAAGATTTGTTGGTGGGCTACACCTTC. The encoded protein is CASSQDLLVGYTF. The genes are TRBV4-3 and TRBJ1-2; D is uncertain. This CDR3 comprises 13 residues. Germline CDR1 reads LGHNA; CDR2 reads YSLEER. V was pared by 0 bases and J by 8 bases, with 10 bases between.

This clone showed up just a few times. This sequence joins TRBV6-2 or TRBV6-3 and TRBJ2-1, with D possibly TRBD2 on 6 matching bases. Trimming shortened V by 2 bases and J by 0 bases, and 11 bases separated the two germline ends. Looked up from germline, CDR1 is MNHEY and CDR2 is SVGEGT. This CDR3 is 16 amino acids long. Here the CDR3 DNA reads TGTGCCAGCAGTTACGCGGACGGGAGCTCCTACAATGAGCAGTTCTTC. Translating gives CASSYADGSSYNEQFF.

CDR3 region: CASSESRGLFALHF. The CDR3 DNA follows: TGTGCCAGCAGTGAATCGAGGGGGCTGTTTGCCCTCCACTTT. This chain joins TRBV2 and TRBJ1-6; TRBD1 matches 7 bases. CDR3 length: 14 residues. With 2 bases clipped from V and 14 bases from J, the junction kept 9 bases outside the gene matches. CDR1 is SNHLY, CDR2 FYNNEI, per germline. The whole variable domain, remainder taken from reference TRBV2 and TRBJ1-6, is EPEVTQTPSHQVTQMGQEVILRCVPISNHLYFYWYRQILGQKVEFLVSFYNNEISEKSEIFDDQFSVERPDGSNFTLKIRSTKLEDSAMYFCASSESRGLFALHFGNGTRLTVT.

The chain carries TRBV7-9 and TRBJ2-2; D is undetermined. The CDR3 totals 14 residues. CDR1 is SEHNR and CDR2 is FQNEAQ in the germline V gene (reference sequence). V lost 5 bases and J 7 bases, leaving 14 bases between the germline ends. As DNA, the CDR3 is TGTGCCAGCAGCCAAACAATCGGTCGCGGGGAGCTGTTTTTT. This encodes CASSQTIGRGELFF.

This clone was seen just once. This chain uses TRBV12-3 or TRBV12-4 with TRBJ2-3; D not resolved. The CDR3 is 12 amino acids. V was clipped by 5 bases and J by 6 bases, with 9 bases between them. This CDR3 is CASSRIGDTQYF. The CDR3 DNA reads TGTGCCAGCAGTCGAATTGGGGATACGCAGTATTTT.

This chain links TRBV3-1 (or the pseudogene TRBV3-2) with TRBJ1-2; 7 nucleotides agree with TRBD1. The ends lost 4 bases at V and 4 bases at J; junction bases unmatched: 9. From germline, CDR1 is LGHDT and CDR2 YNNKEL (reference sequence). The CDR3 contains 15 residues. The CDR3 reads CASSPEQGSSYGYTF. For the CDR3, the DNA is TGTGCCAGCAGCCCCGAACAGGGGAGTTCCTATGGCTACACCTTC.

This clone is large within its sample. This chain joins TRBV6-1 and TRBJ1-5, with TRBD1 matching 9 bases. CDR3 length: 15 amino acids. Per germline, CDR1 MNHNS and CDR2 SASEGT. With 3 bases clipped from V and 7 bases from J, the junction kept 7 bases outside the gene matches. The CDR3 loop reads CASSEWDRDGQPQHF. CDR3 DNA sequence: TGTGCCAGCAGTGAGTGGGACAGGGACGGCCAGCCCCAGCATTTT.

V gene TRBV28 combines with J gene TRBJ2-1, with 13 bases aligning to TRBD2. V lost 4 bases to trimming and J lost 7 bases; unmatched junction nucleotides: 10. This CDR3 region has 17 residues. CDR1 is MDHEN, CDR2 SYDVKM, per germline. The DNA for the CDR3 is TGTGCCAGCAGTTCCGGACTAGCGGGAGATCTGGGGAATGAGCAGTTCTTC. Translation: CASSSGLAGDLGNEQFF.

The rearrangement uses TRBV5-6 and TRBJ2-3; D possibly uses TRBD1 or TRBD2 (5 bases each). The CDR3 runs to 16 residues. The germline CDR1 and CDR2 sequences are SGHDT and YYEEEE. Trimming took 4 bases from V and 0 from J, leaving 15 bases between them. CDR3 region: CASSPGTSLSTDTQYF. Written as DNA, the CDR3 is TGTGCCAGCAGCCCCGGGACCTCGTTGAGCACAGATACGCAGTATTTT. The entire variable domain, with the rest obtained from reference TRBV5-6 and TRBJ2-3, is as follows: DAGVTQSPTHLIKTRGQQVTLRCSPKSGHDTVSWYQQALGQGPQFIFQYYEEEERQRGNFPDRFSGHQFPNYSSELNVNALLLGDSALYLCASSPGTSLSTDTQYFGPGTRLTVL.

The chain carries TRBV19 and TRBJ1-5; maybe TRBD1 (5 bases). This CDR3 has 15 amino acids. Germline-derived CDR1 and CDR2 are LNHDA and SQIVND (reference sequence). The V gene lost 7 bases and the J gene lost 4 bases, with 17 bases spanning the gap. The CDR3 region has the DNA TGTGCCAGTACCCCCCGGGACTTTGGAAATCAGCCCCAGCATTTT. Amino acid sequence: CASTPRDFGNQPQHF. Full variable domain (remainder filled in from reference TRBV19 and TRBJ1-5): DGGITQSPKYLFRKEGQNVTLSCEQNLNHDAMYWYRQDPGQGLRLIYYSQIVNDFQKGDIAEGYSVSREKKESFPLTVTSAQKNPTAFYLCASTPRDFGNQPQHFGDGTRLSIL.

The chain joins TRBV9 to TRBJ1-1; tentatively, D is TRBD1 (5 bases). V shed 0 bases and J shed 0 bases, with 6 bases lying between them. Per the germline V gene, CDR1 is SGDLS and CDR2 is YYNGEE. The CDR3 runs 14 residues. The CDR3 spells CASSVGGVNTEAFF. The CDR3 region has the DNA TGTGCCAGCAGCGTAGGGGGCGTGAACACTGAAGCTTTCTTT.

The genes are TRBV2 and TRBJ2-2, with 11 bases fitting TRBD2. The CDR3 contains 20 residues. From germline, CDR1 is SNHLY and CDR2 FYNNEI. Trimming removed 6 bases from V and 2 bases from J; junction bases left unmatched: 17. In DNA form, the CDR3 reads TGTGCCAGCAGCATACTTCCACTAGCGGGAGCGGATGGCAACACCGGGGAGCTGTTTTTT. Translation: CASSILPLAGADGNTGELFF.

The chain employs TRBV2 and TRBJ2-7; TRBD1 agrees at 8 bases. V lost 6 bases to trimming and J lost 6 bases; unmatched junction nucleotides: 7. This CDR3 is built from 13 residues. CDR1 is SNHLY, CDR2 FYNNEI, per germline. As DNA, the CDR3 is TGTGCCAGCAGGTGGACAGGGAGGCGCGAGCAGTACTTC. It translates to CASRWTGRREQYF.

V is TRBV7-6 and J is TRBJ2-1; tentative D call: TRBD2 (5 bases). This CDR3 is 15 amino acids long. Germline V CDR1 and CDR2: SGHVS, FNYEAQ. V lost 5 bases to trimming and J lost 3 bases, with 14 bases between them. CDR3 sequence: CASSEDGRVYNEQFF. Here the CDR3 DNA reads TGTGCCAGCAGCGAGGACGGGCGGGTCTACAATGAGCAGTTCTTC.

This sequence joins TRBV28 and TRBJ1-2, with TRBD1 as a possible D gene (6 bases). The V end lost 5 bases, the J end lost 12 bases, and 19 bases lay between the germline ends. The CDR3 sequence is 13 residues long. Germline CDR1 MDHEN, CDR2 SYDVKM. This chain's CDR3 is CASSPPRGGSNTF. CDR3 DNA sequence: TGTGCCAGCAGTCCCCCCCGAGGGGGGTCTAACACCTTC.

V is TRBV29-1 and J is TRBJ2-3; D ambiguous. Germline V gene lookup returns CDR1 SQVTM and CDR2 ANQGSEA. Trimming pared 3 bases from V and 5 bases from J, leaving 12 bases between. The CDR3 extends over 13 amino acids. CDR3 in DNA: TGCAGCGTTGATATAACGGCCAGAGATACGCAGTATTTT. Protein: CSVDITARDTQYF.

V is TRBV13 and J is TRBJ1-2; no definite D call. V was cut by 0 bases and J by 1 base, with 3 bases left in between. Germline V gene data show CDR1 as PRHDT and CDR2 as FYEKMQ (reference sequence). CDR3 length: 13 residues. CDR3 DNA: TGTGCCAGCAGCTTAGGTATTAACTATGGCTACACCTTC. Residues: CASSLGINYGYTF. Drawing the rest from reference TRBV13 and TRBJ1-2, the complete variable domain is AAGVIQSPRHLIKEKRETATLKCYPIPRHDTVYWYQQGPGQDPQFLISFYEKMQSDKGSIPDRFSAQQFSDYHSELNMSSLELGDSALYFCASSLGINYGYTFGSGTRLTVV.

The chain combines TRBV5-5 with TRBJ2-3, with D perhaps TRBD2 (5 bases). The V end was cut by 2 bases, the J end by 0 bases, with 13 bases between. In germline, CDR1 is SGHKS, CDR2 YYEKEE (reference sequence). The CDR3 runs to 16 residues. CDR3 region: CASSFLGRSSTDTQYF. CDR3 sequence (DNA): TGTGCCAGCAGCTTCTTAGGGAGATCAAGCACAGATACGCAGTATTTT.

The chain joins TRBV7-9 to TRBJ2-1; D unresolved. V lost 5 bases and J 10 bases, leaving 9 bases between the germline ends. Germline CDR1 and CDR2: SEHNR and FQNEAQ (reference sequence). The CDR3 contains 11 residues. The CDR3: CASSGRGEQFF. In DNA, the CDR3 is TGTGCCAGCAGCGGACGCGGAGAGCAGTTCTTC.

The V gene is TRBV4-3, the J gene TRBJ1-1; D is unresolved. The CDR3 runs 14 residues. Trimming stripped 0 bases from V and 8 bases from J, with 13 bases between. Germline CDR1 reads LGHNA; CDR2 reads YSLEER. CDR3 sequence reads: CASSQDLESPEAFF. The CDR3 coding sequence is TGCGCCAGCAGCCAAGATCTTGAGAGCCCCGAAGCTTTCTTT.

This sequence joins TRBV5-4 and TRBJ2-7, with TRBD2 as a possible D gene (5 bases). Trimming shortened V by 0 bases and J by 6 bases, and 13 bases separated the two germline ends. The CDR3 contains 14 residues. CDR1 and CDR2 (germline): SGHNT, YYREEE (reference sequence). CDR3 sequence reads: CASSLGLRLTEQYF. The CDR3 DNA reads as TGTGCCAGCAGCTTGGGCCTCCGACTAACCGAGCAGTACTTC. The full variable domain, in which reference TRBV5-4 and TRBJ2-7 provide the parts outside the CDR3, is ETGVTQSPTHLIKTRGQQVTLRCSSQSGHNTVSWYQQALGQGPQFIFQYYREEENGRGNFPPRFSGLQFPNYSSELNVNALELDDSALYLCASSLGLRLTEQYFGPGTRLTVT.

This clone was counted only a few times. The J gene is TRBJ2-4, the V gene TRBV30; TRBD2 matches at 11 bases. This CDR3 is built from 14 residues. CDR1 and CDR2 (germline): GTSNPN, SVGIG (reference sequence). The V segment lost 3 bases and the J segment 4 bases; nucleotides outside the gene matches: 2. CDR3 sequence reads: CAWSGTSGKNIQYF. For the CDR3, the DNA is TGTGCCTGGAGCGGGACTAGCGGTAAAAACATTCAGTACTTC.

The CDR3 bases are TGTGCCAGCAGTCATCGACTAGCGGTTGATGGCACAGATACGCAGTATTTT. This encodes CASSHRLAVDGTDTQYF. This sequence joins TRBV7-3 and TRBJ2-3; TRBD2 aligns across 9 bases. V was pared by 6 bases and J by 1 base, with 11 bases of the junction left unmatched. CDR3 size: 17 residues. The germline V gene has CDR1 SGHTA and CDR2 FQGTGA.

The chain carries TRBV5-1 and TRBJ2-1; D call uncertain. Germline loops: CDR1 SGHRS, CDR2 YFSETQ. The CDR3 has 13 amino acids. V lost 4 bases and J 10 bases, leaving 15 bases between the germline ends. The CDR3: CASSIPGAREQFF. The CDR3 coding sequence is TGCGCCAGCAGCATCCCCGGCGCGAGGGAGCAGTTCTTC.

V gene TRBV6-2 or TRBV6-3 combines with J gene TRBJ1-5, with 7 bases matching TRBD1. V shed 0 bases and J 5 bases; nucleotides not matched to a gene: 4. The CDR3 length is 15 residues. The V gene's germline CDR1 is MNHEY and CDR2 SVGEGT. This CDR3 is CASSYSLRGDQPQHF. The CDR3 region has the DNA TGTGCCAGCAGTTACTCGCTCAGGGGGGATCAGCCCCAGCATTTT.